The sequence of this T cell receptor beta chain was determined in a study of early T cells in non-severe SARS-CoV-2 infection. The CDR3 runs to 15 residues. V shed 4 bases and J shed 4 bases, with 15 bases lying between them. Germline assignment: CDR1 SGHKS and CDR2 YYEKEE (reference sequence). The sample holds many counts of this clonotype. Attachment of unique molecular identifiers to individual cDNA molecules was performed. One entry per CDR3 protein results from TCRdb running MiXCR on the 5' RACE reads. The sample yields about 29,000 distinct CDR3 sequences, approximately 5.4% seen once. Input material: whole blood. This sequence originates from an adult who was a healthcare worker with PCR-confirmed SARS-CoV-2 infection or an uninfected control (not recorded which). The J gene is TRBJ2-1, the V gene TRBV5-5; TRBD2 is a possible D gene (5 bases). The CDR3 loop reads CASSPTPTRYNEQFF. The CDR3 region has the DNA TGTGCCAGCAGCCCGACCCCCACTAGGTACAATGAGCAGTTCTTC.